These 10 T cell receptor beta chains were all obtained from the same sample, sequenced in a study of blood T cell repertoires in COVID-19. Clones were read by immunoSEQ multiplex PCR, and TCRdb kept only the in-frame ones, dropping some. The sample has under 130,000 clones, approximately 69% seen once. The sequencing sample was made of peripheral blood. Every receptor here comes from a man older than 75 with acute or convalescent COVID-19.

The rearrangement links TRBV28 to TRBJ1-2; D is unresolved. The germline V gene encodes CDR1 MDHEN and CDR2 SYDVKM. V lost 5 bases and J 4 bases, leaving 11 bases between the germline ends. The CDR3 sequence is 13 residues long. Written as DNA, the CDR3 is TGTGCCAGCAGTCGCAGCGGTTCCTATGGCTACACCTTC. Residues: CASSRSGSYGYTF.

This clone was picked up a small number of times. This chain links TRBV7-9 with TRBJ1-1, with 9 bases that match TRBD1. This CDR3 has 14 amino acids. Looked up from germline, CDR1 is SEHNR and CDR2 is FQNEAQ (reference sequence). Trimming cost V 5 bases and J 6 bases; bases outside gene matches: 7. The CDR3 nucleotides are TGTGCCAGCAGCAGGGGCGGACAGGGGTCTGAAGCTTTCTTT. Translating gives CASSRGGQGSEAFF.

CDR3 residues: CSASQGEETQYF. The CDR3 DNA sequence: TGCAGTGCTAGTCAGGGGGAGGAGACCCAGTACTTC. The rearrangement uses TRBV20-1 and TRBJ2-5; the match to TRBD1 covers 7 bases. J lost 5 bases, V lost 3 bases, and 3 bases had no gene match. CDR3 size: 12 residues. Germline V gives CDR1 DFQATT, CDR2 SNEGSKA (reference sequence).

In the case of this clone: An end of the junction does not agree with germline; a read error may underlie this. This chain links TRBV7-2 with TRBJ2-1; 10 bases align to TRBD2. This CDR3 is built from 18 residues. CDR1 is SGHTA and CDR2 is FQGNSA in the germline V gene. The CDR3 DNA is TGTGCCAGCAGCTTTGTAAGGGCGACTAGCGGGTCCTACAGTGAGCAGTTCTTC. Translating gives CASSFVRATSGSYSEQFF.

The CDR3: CATQGGYGYTF. The CDR3, as DNA: TGTGCCACCCAAGGCGGCTATGGCTACACCTTC. V usage is TRBV6-6 and J usage is TRBJ1-2; D remains ambiguous. The CDR3 has 11 residues. The V end lost 10 bases, the J end lost 4 bases, and 10 bases lay between the germline ends. The germline V gene encodes CDR1 MNHNY and CDR2 SVGAGI (reference sequence).

This rearrangement joins TRBV5-6 to TRBJ1-6, with 10 bases fitting TRBD1. Germline V lookup: CDR1 SGHDT, CDR2 YYEEEE. There are 16 residues in the CDR3. V shed 5 bases and J 4 bases; nucleotides not matched to a gene: 6. CDR3 sequence (DNA): TGTGCCAGCAGAGCTTGGGACAGGGGATATAATTCACCCCTCCACTTT. It codes for CASRAWDRGYNSPLHF.

The chain joins TRBV3-1 (or the pseudogene TRBV3-2) to TRBJ2-3, with TRBD1 matching over 9 bases. V was clipped by 5 bases and J by 6 bases; unmatched bases: 9. This CDR3 is built from 15 residues. Germline V lookup: CDR1 LGHDT, CDR2 YNNKEL (reference sequence). This CDR3 reads CASSLFGTGTDTQYF. The CDR3 DNA sequence: TGTGCCAGCAGCTTATTCGGGACAGGGACCGATACGCAGTATTTT.

The chain is built from TRBV5-1 and TRBJ1-1; 8 bases are shared with TRBD1. V lost 0 bases, J lost 8 bases, and 0 bases stayed unmatched. CDR3 length: 12 residues. CDR1 and CDR2 from the germline V gene are SGHRS and YFSETQ. The CDR3 is CASSLGTGEAFF. Here the CDR3 DNA reads TGCGCCAGCAGCTTGGGGACAGGGGAAGCTTTCTTT.

This chain links TRBV10-3 with TRBJ2-2; TRBD2 agrees at 15 bases. The CDR3 contains 17 residues. V lost 10 bases and J lost 6; bases outside the gene matches: 12. Germline loops: CDR1 ENHRY, CDR2 SYGVKD. CDR3 protein: CATPGLAGGWGAGELFF. Written as DNA, the CDR3 is TGTGCCACCCCGGGACTAGCGGGAGGATGGGGTGCCGGGGAGCTGTTTTTT.

The chain has TRBV7-6 and TRBJ1-2; 8 nucleotides line up with TRBD1. Per the germline V gene, CDR1 is SGHVS and CDR2 is FNYEAQ. The CDR3 totals 14 residues. V lost 3 bases, J lost 4 bases, and 4 bases stayed unmatched. CDR3 protein: CASSLETGGYGYTF. In DNA form, the CDR3 reads TGTGCCAGCAGCTTGGAAACAGGGGGCTATGGCTACACCTTC.